This passage covers 25 T cell receptor beta chains from one sample sequenced in a study of shared clonotypes between healthy human individuals (dated by TCRdb to 2020 to 2021). Library prep was done by the immunoSEQ multiplex PCR assay. Imported from immuneACCESS, the table was reduced by TCRdb to in-frame sequences with V and J called. These copies leave out some clones; in studies compared against another copy, an unresolved V gene accounts for under half, and the cause of the remainder is not known. This sample is represented by millions of clones; over 85% of them were singletons. Under 0.15% of the sample is held by the ten biggest clonotypes. Sequenced: naive CD4+ T cells sorted from blood. The sample's cell subset or site label, decoded: CD45RA+ positively selected. These receptors came from a man between 18 and 29 years old in good health.

This chain joins TRBV9 and TRBJ2-1, with 13 bases fitting TRBD2. Germline CDR1 and CDR2: SGDLS and YYNGEE. With 3 bases clipped from V and 10 bases from J, the junction kept 10 bases outside the gene matches. The CDR3 runs 16 residues. The CDR3 spells CASSARLAGGMLEQFF. The CDR3 nucleotides read TGTGCCAGCAGCGCCCGACTAGCGGGGGGCATGTTGGAGCAGTTCTTC.

The rearrangement uses TRBV2 and TRBJ1-1, with 8 bases matching TRBD1. The germline CDR1 and CDR2 sequences are SNHLY and FYNNEI. The CDR3 sequence is 14 residues long. The V segment lost 7 bases and the J segment 1 base; nucleotides outside the gene matches: 5. The CDR3 DNA is TGTGCCAGCACCGTAGACAGGGGGAACACTGAAGCTTTCTTT. Amino acids: CASTVDRGNTEAFF. The whole variable domain, remainder taken from reference TRBV2 and TRBJ1-1, is EPEVTQTPSHQVTQMGQEVILRCVPISNHLYFYWYRQILGQKVEFLVSFYNNEISEKSEIFDDQFSVERPDGSNFTLKIRSTKLEDSAMYFCASTVDRGNTEAFFGQGTRLTVV.

V gene TRBV18 combines with J gene TRBJ2-7; unclear D gene. The V gene's germline CDR1 is KGHSH and CDR2 LQKENI. Trimming shortened V by 3 bases and J by 2 bases, and 11 bases separated the two germline ends. The CDR3 contains 14 residues. The CDR3, as DNA: TGTGCCAGCTCACCTGGCCAAATTCCCTACGAGCAGTACTTC. As protein: CASSPGQIPYEQYF.

Points on this clone: The same CDR3 can be traced to other DNA sequences in this sample. The gene calls are TRBV15 and TRBJ2-5, with D perhaps TRBD1 or TRBD2 (6 bases each). Germline V gene data show CDR1 as LNHNV and CDR2 as YYDKDF (reference sequence). This CDR3 is built from 15 residues. Trimming removed 1 base at V and 1 base at J, with 10 bases between. CDR3 DNA sequence: TGTGCCACCAGCAGAGGAGGGGGGAGCCAAGAGACCCAGTACTTC. It encodes CATSRGGGSQETQYF.

This clone has a single count. Other DNA sequences in the sample encode the same CDR3. The J gene is TRBJ1-5, the V gene TRBV9; D unclear. CDR3 size: 14 residues. V lost 3 bases to trimming and J lost 1 base, with 8 bases between them. The germline CDR1 and CDR2 sequences are SGDLS and YYNGEE. The CDR3 reads CASSADSSNQPQHF. For the CDR3, the DNA is TGTGCCAGCAGCGCTGACTCCAGCAATCAGCCCCAGCATTTT.

V gene TRBV13 combines with J gene TRBJ2-7; no clear D gene. Germline values: CDR1 PRHDT, CDR2 FYEKMQ (reference sequence). The CDR3 runs 14 residues. Trimming pared 2 bases from V and 0 bases from J, leaving 8 bases between. The CDR3 coding sequence is TGTGCCAGCAGCTTAAAGGGTTTCTCCTACGAGCAGTACTTC. Protein: CASSLKGFSYEQYF.

J is TRBJ2-3 and V is TRBV7-2; tentatively, D is TRBD1 (6 bases). CDR1 and CDR2 (germline): SGHTA, FQGNSA. The CDR3 is made up of 14 amino acids. Trimming stripped 6 bases from V and 0 bases from J, with 10 bases between. The CDR3 reads CASSFDRSTDTQYF. For the CDR3, the DNA is TGTGCCAGCAGTTTCGACAGGAGCACAGATACGCAGTATTTT.

J is TRBJ1-3 and V is TRBV6-5; possible D gene TRBD1, 5 bases. This CDR3 has 15 residues. Trimming stripped 6 bases from V and 0 bases from J, with 12 bases between. Germline CDR1 reads MNHEY; CDR2 reads SVGAGI. The CDR3 nucleotides are TGTGCCAGCAGAGCGACAGTCCGCTCTGGAAACACCATATATTTT. Translating gives CASRATVRSGNTIYF.

The V gene is TRBV7-9, the J gene TRBJ2-6; D possibly corresponds to TRBD2 (6 bases). Germline CDR1 reads SEHNR; CDR2 reads FQNEAQ (reference sequence). The CDR3 contains 17 residues. V was cut by 5 bases and J by 0 bases, with 14 bases left in between. In DNA, the CDR3 is TGTGCCAGCAGCCCCGCGGGGTCCAACTCTGGGGCCAACGTCCTGACTTTC. Protein sequence: CASSPAGSNSGANVLTF.

The chain links TRBV6-5 to TRBJ1-2; 10 bases agree with TRBD1. Trimming removed 0 bases from V and 6 bases from J; junction bases left unmatched: 4. The CDR3 runs 15 residues. Germline V gene sequence: CDR1 MNHEY, CDR2 SVGAGI. The CDR3 bases are TGTGCCAGCAGTTACTCTGGGACAGGGGTGGATGGCTACACCTTC. Translating gives CASSYSGTGVDGYTF.

A remark on this clone: Other DNA sequences within the sample encode an identical CDR3. The J gene is TRBJ1-2, the V gene TRBV9; D call uncertain. Germline V lookup: CDR1 SGDLS, CDR2 YYNGEE. This CDR3 is 13 amino acids long. Trimming shortened V by 0 bases and J by 1 base, and 4 bases separated the two germline ends. The CDR3 DNA reads TGTGCCAGCAGCGTAGATGATAACTATGGCTACACCTTC. Protein product: CASSVDDNYGYTF.

The chain carries TRBV18 and TRBJ1-2; D perhaps matches TRBD1 (5 bases). Germline values: CDR1 KGHSH, CDR2 LQKENI. The CDR3 runs to 13 residues. Trimming took off 3 bases at V and 8 bases at J, with 13 bases between the two ends. CDR3 sequence: CASSPQGREGYTF. The DNA of the CDR3 is TGTGCCAGCTCACCGCAGGGAAGAGAGGGCTACACCTTC.

In DNA, the CDR3 is TGTGCCAGTAGTACACGCGCAACTAATGAAAAACTGTTTTTT. Residues: CASSTRATNEKLFF. This chain connects TRBV19 to TRBJ1-4; D gene ambiguous. The CDR3 has 14 residues. Trimming removed 4 bases at V and 0 bases at J, with 6 bases between. CDR1 and CDR2 from the germline V gene are LNHDA and SQIVND (reference sequence).

Concerning this clone: In the same sample, other DNA sequences code for this CDR3. The chain recombines TRBV4-1 with TRBJ2-7, with D possibly matching TRBD2 (5 bases). This CDR3 has 14 residues. Germline CDR1 is MGHRA and CDR2 is YSYEKL. V lost 1 base, J lost 1 base, and 8 bases lay in between. The CDR3 here is CASSQGPGSYEQYF. CDR3 in DNA: TGCGCCAGCAGCCAAGGGCCGGGATCCTACGAGCAGTACTTC.

The rearrangement uses TRBV5-1 and TRBJ1-5; the match to TRBD1 covers 7 bases. Germline loops: CDR1 SGHRS, CDR2 YFSETQ. With 2 bases clipped from V and 4 bases from J, the junction kept 6 bases outside the gene matches. There are 15 residues in the CDR3. The CDR3 DNA sequence: TGCGCCAGCAGCTTAGGGACAGCACCTAATCAGCCCCAGCATTTT. It specifies CASSLGTAPNQPQHF.

V usage is TRBV5-4 and J usage is TRBJ2-5; D may match TRBD1 or TRBD2 (6 bases each). Germline V lookup: CDR1 SGHNT, CDR2 YYREEE (reference sequence). CDR3 size: 14 residues. Trimming pared 4 bases from V and 5 bases from J, leaving 15 bases between. The CDR3 region is CASSRTTQGETQYF. The CDR3 DNA is TGTGCCAGCAGCCGGACTACCCAGGGGGAGACCCAGTACTTC.

The rearrangement uses TRBV6-1 and TRBJ1-6; D is unresolved. Trimming shortened V by 2 bases and J by 9 bases, and 14 bases separated the two germline ends. This CDR3 comprises 15 residues. CDR1 and CDR2 from the germline V gene are MNHNS and SASEGT. CDR3 sequence: CASSEMGLEGSPLHF. CDR3 DNA sequence: TGTGCCAGCAGTGAAATGGGGTTGGAGGGTTCACCCCTCCACTTT.

The chain joins TRBV18 to TRBJ2-7; TRBD2 agrees at 11 bases. CDR1 is KGHSH, CDR2 LQKENI, per germline. This CDR3 has 15 amino acids. V was clipped by 2 bases and J by 5 bases; unmatched bases: 5. The DNA of the CDR3 is TGTGCCAGCTCACCAACTAGCGGGAGAAAGCACGAGCAGTACTTC. This translates into CASSPTSGRKHEQYF. Together with reference TRBV18 and TRBJ2-7, the CDR3 gives the full variable domain: NAGVMQNPRHLVRRRGQEARLRCSPMKGHSHVYWYRQLPEEGLKFMVYLQKENIIDESGMPKERFSAEFPKEGPSILRIQQVVRGDSAAYFCASSPTSGRKHEQYFGPGTRLTVT.

The rearrangement uses TRBV19 and TRBJ2-1; TRBD2 matches 7 bases. The length of the CDR3 is 14 residues. Germline V gives CDR1 LNHDA, CDR2 SQIVND (reference sequence). J lost 6 bases, V lost 7 bases, and 9 bases had no gene match. The chain's CDR3 is CASKMGGGRNEQFF. DNA of the CDR3: TGTGCCAGTAAAATGGGCGGGGGTCGCAATGAGCAGTTCTTC.

The J gene is TRBJ1-3, the V gene TRBV1; TRBD1, the D gene given by the table, was not confirmed from the DNA. TRBV1 is tagged as a pseudogene. This CDR3 is 17 amino acids long. CDR3 nucleotide sequence: TGCACCAGCAGCCAAGACCACAGTACTTCCTCTGGAAACACCATATATTTT. Translation: CTSSQDHSTSSGNTIYF.

In its sample, this clone was seen once. V and J are TRBV2 and TRBJ2-3; D is unresolved. CDR1 and CDR2 from the germline V gene are SNHLY and FYNNEI. The CDR3 length is 15 residues. Trimming left V 2 bases short and J 1 base short, with 10 bases between. CDR3 nucleotide sequence: TGTGCCAGCAGTGAATTTGGCATACGCACAGATACGCAGTATTTT. Translating gives CASSEFGIRTDTQYF.

The CDR3 region is CASSLSPWNEQFF. CDR3 nucleotide sequence: TGTGCCAGCAGCTTATCCCCTTGGAATGAGCAGTTCTTC. The V and J genes are TRBV13 and TRBJ2-1; D gene unclear. V shed 2 bases and J shed 7 bases, with 9 bases lying between them. The CDR3 consists of 13 residues. From germline, CDR1 is PRHDT and CDR2 FYEKMQ (reference sequence).

This chain connects TRBV30 to TRBJ2-5; no clear D gene. Germline CDR1 GTSNPN, CDR2 SVGIG (reference sequence). The CDR3 runs 12 residues. The ends were cut back, 2 bases at V and 2 bases at J, with 6 bases in the middle. CDR3: CAWSIAQETQYF. DNA for the CDR3: TGTGCCTGGAGTATCGCTCAAGAGACCCAGTACTTC.

V gene TRBV6-6 combines with J gene TRBJ2-7, with D perhaps matching TRBD2 (5 bases). V lost 2 bases to trimming and J lost 0 bases, with 11 bases between them. Germline V CDR1 and CDR2: MNHNY, SVGAGI (reference sequence). This CDR3 contains 15 residues. The CDR3 here is CASSYAEASSYEQYF. As DNA, the CDR3 is TGTGCCAGCAGTTACGCGGAGGCGAGCTCCTACGAGCAGTACTTC.

In this sample, this clone turned up a few times. The rearrangement links TRBV11-2 to TRBJ1-6, with D hard to call. Germline assignment: CDR1 SGHAT and CDR2 FQNNGV. The CDR3 runs 13 residues. Trimming cost V 8 bases and J 7 bases, with 12 bases left between them. The DNA of the CDR3 is TGTGCCAGCGGGAATTTGAAGAATTCACCCCTCCACTTT. As protein: CASGNLKNSPLHF. Supplemented by reference TRBV11-2 and TRBJ1-6, the full variable domain reads EAGVAQSPRYKIIEKRQSVAFWCNPISGHATLYWYQQILGQGPKLLIQFQNNGVVDDSQLPKDRFSAERLKGVDSTLKIQPAKLEDSAVYLCASGNLKNSPLHFGNGTRLTVT.